The 22 T cell receptor beta chains listed next were all sequenced from one sample in a study of T cell repertoires in cytomegalovirus infection. TCRdb processed the reads anew with MiXCR; each CDR3 protein has one entry. The table has about 740,000 distinct CDR3 sequences, less than 40% seen once. The sequencing sample was made of PBMCs. These receptors were collected from a human donor in good health (CMV status not recorded). Some clones in this sample may be carry-over from other donors' samples.

This clonotype occurred a few times. The V call is TRBV12-5, the J call TRBJ2-1, with TRBD1 as a possible D gene (5 bases). Trimming cost V 2 bases and J 2 bases, with 10 bases left between them. Germline CDR1 reads LGHNT; CDR2 reads FRNRAP. The CDR3 runs to 15 residues. The CDR3 protein is CASGLRQGPYNEQFF. The CDR3 DNA is TGTGCTAGTGGTTTGCGCCAGGGCCCCTACAATGAGCAGTTCTTC.

The sample holds one count of this clonotype. A junction boundary mismatches the germline segment, possibly from a read error. The chain carries TRBV11-2 and TRBJ1-1, with D unresolved. The CDR3 runs 15 residues. The V gene's germline CDR1 is SGHAT and CDR2 FQNNGV. DNA of the CDR3: TGTGCCAGCAGCTTCCCACAGTCCTCGAACACTCAAGCTTTCTTT. This sequence encodes CASSFPQSSNTQAFF.

Comment on this clonotype: Lacking the conserved final phenylalanine or tryptophan, this CDR3 likely reflects a read error. The gene calls are TRBV6-6 and TRBJ1-2; no reliable D call. The CDR3 runs to 15 residues. The V end lost 4 bases, the J end lost 8 bases, and 20 bases lay between the germline ends. CDR1 MNHNY and CDR2 SVGAGI come from the germline V gene (reference sequence). The CDR3 loop is CASSLLEEGSSGYTL. The CDR3, as DNA: TGTGCCAGCAGTTTACTCGAGGAGGGAAGTAGCGGCTACACCTTA.

This clonotype has just a few counts. This chain joins TRBV6-1 and TRBJ1-4; perhaps TRBD1 as D (5 bases). CDR1 MNHNS and CDR2 SASEGT come from the germline V gene. CDR3 size: 17 residues. The V end lost 4 bases, the J end lost 4 bases, and 19 bases lay between the germline ends. The CDR3 spells CASSGWGDRQLNEKLFF. CDR3 DNA sequence: TGTGCCAGCAGTGGATGGGGTGACAGACAACTTAATGAAAAACTGTTTTTT.

This clonotype has only a few counts. V and J are TRBV28 and TRBJ1-2, with 7 bases identical to TRBD1. Germline loops: CDR1 MDHEN, CDR2 SYDVKM. The CDR3 is 14 residues long. The V gene end was trimmed by 5 bases and the J gene end by 0 bases; junction bases not matched to a gene: 3. CDR3 DNA sequence: TGTGCCAGCAGTCCAGGGGGTCCTAACTATGGCTACACCTTC. It specifies CASSPGGPNYGYTF.

This clonotype was seen a handful of times. This rearrangement joins TRBV12-3 or TRBV12-4 to TRBJ1-2, with 8 bases lining up with TRBD1. CDR3 length equals 15 residues. Unmatched junction bases numbered 17, after V lost 5 bases and J lost 12 bases. In DNA, the CDR3 is TGTGCCAGCAGTCTCGCCCGGACAGGGCAATCTGGACACACCTTC. It is translated as CASSLARTGQSGHTF.

The V and J genes are TRBV28 and TRBJ1-1, with 8 bases identical to TRBD1. This CDR3 has 16 amino acids. V lost 5 bases to trimming and J lost 5 bases; unmatched junction nucleotides: 13. Germline assignment: CDR1 MDHEN and CDR2 SYDVKM. In DNA form, the CDR3 reads TGTGCCAGCAGTAAAAACCGGGACAGGCAGAAAACTGAAGCTTTCTTT. The encoded protein is CASSKNRDRQKTEAFF.

As concerns this clonotype: An end of the junction does not agree with germline; a read error may underlie this. This chain connects TRBV5-1 to TRBJ1-1; D is uncertain. This CDR3 contains 16 residues. Germline lookup yields CDR1 SGHRS and CDR2 YFSETQ. The CDR3 reads CASSLVPHWRDTEAFF. CDR3 sequence (DNA): TGCGCGAGCAGCTTGGTACCACACTGGAGGGACACTGAAGCTTTCTTT.

The rearrangement links TRBV7-3 to TRBJ2-4, with TRBD1 identical over 8 bases. Germline values: CDR1 SGHTA, CDR2 FQGTGA. The ends lost 5 bases at V and 4 bases at J; junction bases unmatched: 4. There are 14 residues in the CDR3. DNA for the CDR3: TGTGCCAGCAGCACAACAGGGGGGAAAAACATTCAGTACTTC. This codes for CASSTTGGKNIQYF.

The chain links TRBV7-8 to TRBJ1-2; 7 bases are shared with TRBD1. The germline V gene has CDR1 SGHVS and CDR2 FQNEAQ. V gave up 1 base and J gave up 6 bases; unmatched junction bases: 14. The CDR3 is 17 amino acids. CDR3 sequence reads: CASSLEQRGRINHGYTF. The DNA for the CDR3 is TGTGCCAGCAGCTTAGAACAAAGGGGGCGCATTAATCATGGCTACACCTTC.

This clonotype came up a few times. The genes are TRBV7-9 and TRBJ1-4; D is unclear. CDR1 and CDR2 (germline): SEHNR, FQNEAQ (reference sequence). Trimming removed 6 bases at V and 7 bases at J, with 15 bases between. The CDR3 extends over 14 amino acids. CDR3 coding DNA: TGTGCCAGCAGTTCCGGGATTGAGAGTGAAAAACTGTTTTTT. Amino acids: CASSSGIESEKLFF.

The J gene is TRBJ2-3, the V gene TRBV12-3 or TRBV12-4; 10 nucleotides agree with TRBD2. V trimming: 5 bases; J trimming: 9 bases; junction bases outside the gene matches: 5. This CDR3 contains 13 residues. CDR3 in DNA: TGTGCCAGCAGTAGCGGGGGGGGTGGAACGCAGTATTTT. Its protein product is CASSSGGGGTQYF.

This clonotype was seen at least ten times. The CDR3 DNA sequence: TGTGCCAGCAGCTCACGGACTAGCGGGAGCACAGATACGCAGTATTTT. It specifies CASSSRTSGSTDTQYF. The chain combines TRBV7-9 with TRBJ2-3; 11 nucleotides line up with TRBD2. Trimming removed 4 bases from V and 0 bases from J; junction bases left unmatched: 3. This CDR3 contains 16 residues. Germline CDR1 and CDR2: SEHNR and FQNEAQ (reference sequence).

A remark on this clonotype: Since a much larger clone is just one base distant, this may be a read error. The V gene is TRBV11-2, the J gene TRBJ1-4; perhaps TRBD1 as D (5 bases). The CDR3 has 13 residues. CDR1 SGHAT and CDR2 FQNNGV come from the germline V gene. The CDR3 here is CASSFSGSEKRFF. The CDR3 coding sequence is TGTGCCAGCAGCTTCTCAGGGTCTGAAAAACGGTTTTTT.

This chain joins TRBV7-9 and TRBJ2-3, with no clear D. This CDR3 contains 14 residues. Germline V gives CDR1 SEHNR, CDR2 FQNEAQ (reference sequence). V was clipped by 5 bases and J by 0 bases, with 9 bases between them. CDR3 bases: TGTGCCAGCAGCGAAGCATATAGCACAGATACGCAGTATTTT. Amino acid sequence: CASSEAYSTDTQYF.

This clonotype was recorded a few times. The chain carries TRBV28 and TRBJ2-7; 8 nucleotides agree with TRBD1. Trimming removed 5 bases from V and 5 bases from J; junction bases left unmatched: 5. The germline gives CDR1 MDHEN, CDR2 SYDVKM. This CDR3 is built from 13 residues. CDR3 protein: CASSLDRDDEQYF. CDR3 DNA: TGTGCCAGCAGTCTGGACAGGGACGACGAGCAGTACTTC.

CDR3 nucleotides: TGTGCCACCCGCTCGGGGGCGAGGTACGAGCAGTACTTC. It is translated as CATRSGARYEQYF. This chain joins TRBV28 and TRBJ2-7; perhaps D is TRBD1 or TRBD2 (6 bases each). V lost 10 bases to trimming and J lost 4 bases, with 17 bases between them. The CDR3 runs to 13 residues. Per the germline V gene, CDR1 is MDHEN and CDR2 is SYDVKM.

This clonotype has just a few counts. The chain has TRBV12-3 or TRBV12-4 and TRBJ2-3; 8 bases line up with TRBD2. Trimming at V came to 2 bases and at J to 5 bases, leaving 12 bases not matched to a gene. This CDR3 comprises 17 residues. CDR3 in DNA: TGTGCCAGCAGTTTAAGGATGATAGCGGGGTTTCAAGATACGCAGTATTTT. This sequence encodes CASSLRMIAGFQDTQYF.

At least ten counts were recorded for this clonotype. V and J are TRBV7-2 and TRBJ2-1; TRBD2 is a possible D gene (6 bases). This CDR3 comprises 16 residues. V was trimmed by 5 bases and J by 9 bases, leaving 23 bases between them. Germline-derived CDR1 and CDR2 are SGHTA and FQGNSA. As DNA, the CDR3 is TGTGCCAGCAGCGCGCGGGGACTGGCAAGCGGGCGTGAGCAGTTCTTC. The encoded protein is CASSARGLASGREQFF. The full variable domain, its missing parts supplied by reference TRBV7-2 and TRBJ2-1, is GAGVSQSPSNKVTEKGKDVELRCDPISGHTALYWYRQSLGQGLEFLIYFQGNSAPDKSGLPSDRFSAERTGGSVSTLTIQRTQQEDSAVYLCASSARGLASGREQFFGPGTRLTVL.

This clonotype was counted only a few times. The genes are TRBV28 and TRBJ2-3, with 10 bases aligning to TRBD2. The germline V gene encodes CDR1 MDHEN and CDR2 SYDVKM. CDR3 length: 16 residues. V was pared by 5 bases and J by 9 bases, with 14 bases of the junction left unmatched. CDR3 in amino acids: CASSPPGTSVSKTQYF. In DNA, the CDR3 is TGTGCCAGCAGTCCCCCCGGGACTAGCGTCAGTAAGACGCAGTATTTT.

Remarks on this clonotype: Germline and junction disagree at one end, which may indicate a read error. The CDR3 DNA reads TGTGCCGGCAGCTCAGCAGGGATCAATTCACCCCTCCACTTT. It specifies CAGSSAGINSPLHF. The chain employs TRBV7-2 and TRBJ1-6; D may be TRBD1 (5 bases). Looked up from germline, CDR1 is SGHTA and CDR2 is FQGNSA. This CDR3 comprises 14 residues.

This clonotype came up many times. V and J are TRBV28 and TRBJ2-1; D remains unclear. This CDR3 region has 16 residues. The V and J ends lost 2 bases and 0 bases respectively, with 11 bases between them. CDR1 and CDR2 (germline): MDHEN, SYDVKM. DNA of the CDR3: TGTGCCAGCAGTTTAGTTGTTACGAGCTCCTACAATGAGCAGTTCTTC. The encoded protein is CASSLVVTSSYNEQFF. The variable domain in full, with the rest retrieved from reference TRBV28 and TRBJ2-1, is DVKVTQSSRYLVKRTGEKVFLECVQDMDHENMFWYRQDPGLGLRLIYFSYDVKMKEKGDIPEGYSVSREKKERFSLILESASTNQTSMYLCASSLVVTSSYNEQFFGPGTRLTVL.